A selection of T cell receptor beta chains follows, all from one sample in a study of blood T cell repertoires in COVID-19. Clones were sequenced by immunoSEQ multiplex PCR, and TCRdb holds only the in-frame ones, with some missing. The sample holds 43,000 or so clones; around nine tenths are singletons and the top ten take about 6%. Sequencing was performed on peripheral blood. The receptors originated from a human donor in a cohort sampled during active COVID-19. Both conserved end residues are part of each CDR3. A D gene is named only where the DNA matches it firmly. Clone size is given for some rows only: seen once, a few or many times, or a class if the clone is expanded.

abundance,v_gene,d_gene,CDR3aa
NA,TRBV4-3,NA,CASSQDLGIGADTQYF
NA,TRBV7-2,TRBD1,CASSVDRVYGYTF
NA,TRBV7-9,TRBD1,CASSLTGAGANVLTF
NA,TRBV3-1/TRBV3-2,TRBD2,CASSQDYILAGVTDTQYF
NA,TRBV6-2/TRBV6-3,TRBD1,CASSYGQGAGELFF
NA,TRBV18,NA,CASSPPTVNTEAFF
NA,TRBV10-2,NA,CASTRDIFSEQYF
NA,TRBV6-5,NA,CASSPGQGGYYGYTF
NA,TRBV4-2,TRBD2,CASSQKAGGPSDTQYF
few,TRBV24-1,TRBD1,CATSDYRQGNPATNEKLFF
NA,TRBV18,NA,CASSPQQGTEAFF
NA,TRBV7-6,NA,CASSLEVGTPHEQYF
NA,TRBV28,TRBD2,CASTQPGLAGITGELFF
NA,TRBV18,NA,CASSKQEHYGYTF
once,TRBV7-3,NA,CASSQWTGTSTDTQYF
NA,TRBV6-2/TRBV6-3,NA,CASSSTYEQFF
NA,TRBV30,NA,CAWSSGTAGELFF
NA,TRBV25-1,TRBD2,CASSDRTEREINEQFF
once,TRBV5-5,NA,CASSLAGREETQYF
NA,TRBV10-2,TRBD1,CATKGTGGWGDEKLFF
NA,TRBV7-6,NA,CASSNPAASSYNEQFF
once,TRBV18,NA,CASSPSPGGGNTIYF
NA,TRBV18,NA,CASQQDDAGANTEAFF
NA,TRBV7-9,NA,CASSLGTARYNEQFF
NA,TRBV29-1,TRBD2,CRRGVEDGNVQYF
NA,TRBV6-2/TRBV6-3,NA,CASSSRTGRAYEQYF
NA,TRBV7-6,TRBD1,CASSLGQNRGSGANVLTF
NA,TRBV4-3,TRBD2,CASSQVPSSGFNTGELFF
NA,TRBV29-1,NA,CSLPVGGGIYNEQFF
NA,TRBV7-3,NA,CASSPSNTGELFF
NA,TRBV7-9,TRBD2,CASSRSGGLQETQYF
NA,TRBV5-1,TRBD2,CASSGLAGGPGETQYF
NA,TRBV6-5,TRBD1,CASSSTGTAFFTEAFF
NA,TRBV3-1/TRBV3-2,TRBD1,CASSTRTGRGEAFF
NA,TRBV4-3,TRBD2,CASSRQTSGYEQYF
NA,TRBV19,TRBD1,CASSRDRAVGNTIYF
NA,TRBV7-9,NA,CASSGQFLATPLHF